A selection of T cell receptor beta chains follows, all from one sample in a study of shared clonotypes between healthy human individuals. The protocol was immunoSEQ multiplex PCR, while the TCRdb copy is restricted to in-frame clones and leaves out a portion. The sample shows some 580,000 clones, less than 98% of them seen only once. What was sequenced was naive CD4+ T cells sorted from blood. Receptor source: a woman in her thirties in good health. Both conserved end residues are part of each CDR3.

j_call,v_call,cdr3_aa
TRBJ2-3,TRBV19,CASSIDNGDTQYF
TRBJ2-2,TRBV7-8,CASSLGLAGADTGELFF
TRBJ1-3,TRBV30,CAWRGQGYGNTIYF
TRBJ2-1,TRBV19,CASKTGTVDEQFF
TRBJ1-4,TRBV27,CASSDQLTGIGKLFF
TRBJ1-5,TRBV30,CAWSVGGNNQPQHF
TRBJ2-1,TRBV27,CASSFVLSTGNEQFF
TRBJ2-2,TRBV6-1,CASSDQQLNTGELFF
TRBJ2-1,TRBV6-4,CASSDASGSSVKEQFF
TRBJ2-4,TRBV5-1,CASSAGDTRNIQYF
TRBJ2-7,TRBV19,CASSLDRGYEQYF
TRBJ1-2,TRBV28,CASSFQGYGYTF
TRBJ2-2,TRBV2,CASNLDITYTGELFF
TRBJ2-1,TRBV10-2,CASSEKQSYNEQFF
TRBJ2-7,TRBV27,CASSTTGVYEQYF
TRBJ1-5,TRBV28,CASSLTNQPQHF
TRBJ2-1,TRBV5-1,CASSAGQGTSYNEQFF
TRBJ1-2,TRBV4-2,CASSQEMRQQADGYTF
TRBJ2-1,TRBV7-6,CASSAQELAGVDEQFF
TRBJ1-2,TRBV5-5,CASSLRGDYGYTF
TRBJ2-5,TRBV7-7,CASSLGVQETQYF
TRBJ2-5,TRBV11-2,CASSLVVAGGRTQYF
TRBJ2-1,TRBV6-1,CASRASGESYNEQFF
TRBJ2-5,TRBV27,CASSTIKRAGGQETQYF
TRBJ1-1,TRBV6-1,CASSEGGLGTEAFF
TRBJ1-2,TRBV10-3,CAISESPGGTYGYTF
TRBJ1-2,TRBV6-5,CASRPGQGDYGYTF
TRBJ2-4,TRBV6-6,CASSYSVGAKNIQYF
TRBJ1-1,TRBV19,CASTTGDYHTEAFF
TRBJ2-3,TRBV11-3,CASSPGLAGAQYF
TRBJ2-7,TRBV5-1,CASSLTTGVSPHEQYF
TRBJ2-1,TRBV7-9,CASSARLAGDYNEQFF
TRBJ1-2,TRBV18,CASSPPSGYASNRGYGYTF
TRBJ1-3,TRBV5-6,CASGTKTGGKFSGNTIYF
TRBJ2-7,TRBV14,CASSPEAPGLASYEQYF
TRBJ2-1,TRBV5-4,CASSLSSGNYNEQFF
TRBJ2-5,TRBV7-4,CASSPLSRYF
TRBJ2-3,TRBV30,CAWSRRGVGTNTQYF
TRBJ2-5,TRBV9,CASSVRGSGRVGETQYF
TRBJ2-2,TRBV5-4,CASSLARGTGELFF
TRBJ2-7,TRBV2,CASSVKKLGTSVDEQYF